This TCR beta chain was retrieved from a study of blood T cells in healthy people across ages. Study summary: Through template switching, about one barcoded beta molecule was captured per two T cells, as measured in model experiments.

Alongside a J-beta primer mix, a sample-barcoded 5' primer served in a second PCR lasting about 7 to 11 cycles. TCRdb independently ran MiXCR on the 5' RACE reads; one entry per CDR3 protein. The table lists 600,000 or so distinct CDR3 sequences, 25% to 30% of them singletons. The V segment lost 7 bases and the J segment 1 base; nucleotides outside the gene matches: 8. CDR3 length: 16 residues. Germline V gene sequence: CDR1 MNHEY, CDR2 SVGEGT. This clonotype was seen ten or more times. The origin of this receptor is a woman of 80 years or more in good health. Input material: blood. The rearrangement uses TRBV6-2 or TRBV6-3 and TRBJ2-5, with 11 bases aligning to TRBD2. CDR3 amino acids: CASKPSGGTFQETQYF. The CDR3, as DNA: TGTGCCAGCAAACCTAGCGGGGGGACCTTCCAAGAGACCCAGTACTTC.